The 24 T cell receptor beta chains reported below all come from one sample, sequenced in a study of CD8+ T cells in alopecia areata. Extracted RNA was reverse transcribed into cDNA, the sequencing template. TCRdb's table, derived via immunoSEQ multiplex PCR, lists solely in-frame clones and lacks some. The sample includes about 120,000 clones, roughly two thirds of them seen just once. The specimen was CD4+ T cells sorted from blood. The receptors were sampled from a human donor in good health.

This clone appeared once. This chain connects TRBV15 to TRBJ1-5; D gene uncertain. Trimming shortened V by 0 bases and J by 3 bases, and 12 bases separated the two germline ends. Germline loops: CDR1 LNHNV, CDR2 YYDKDF (reference sequence). The length of the CDR3 is 16 residues. The CDR3 here is CATSRDYPGNNQPQHF. CDR3 DNA: TGTGCCACCAGCAGAGATTACCCAGGAAACAATCAGCCCCAGCATTTT.

V usage is TRBV5-4 and J usage is TRBJ2-5, with D perhaps assigned TRBD1 or TRBD2 (5 bases each). Looked up from germline, CDR1 is SGHNT and CDR2 is YYREEE (reference sequence). Trimming cost V 0 bases and J 5 bases, with 8 bases left between them. The CDR3 runs to 13 residues. The CDR3 DNA reads as TGTGCCAGCAGCTTGGCGGGACCGGAGACCCAGTACTTC. Encoded protein: CASSLAGPETQYF. The variable domain in full, completed from reference TRBV5-4 and TRBJ2-5, reads ETGVTQSPTHLIKTRGQQVTLRCSSQSGHNTVSWYQQALGQGPQFIFQYYREEENGRGNFPPRFSGLQFPNYSSELNVNALELDDSALYLCASSLAGPETQYFGPGTRLLVL.

A few counts support this clone. The rearrangement joins TRBV5-1 to TRBJ2-3; possibly TRBD1 for D (5 bases). Trimming removed 9 bases from V and 3 bases from J, with 20 bases in between. The length of the CDR3 is 15 residues. Per germline, CDR1 SGHRS and CDR2 YFSETQ. The CDR3 DNA is TGCGCCACTTCCTTGGCGGACACTCCAACAGATACGCAGTATTTT. This translates into CATSLADTPTDTQYF.

The chain carries TRBV7-2 and TRBJ2-3, with D unclear. Between the trimmed V and J ends, which lost 0 bases and 1 base, there was a span of 14 bases. Per the germline V gene, CDR1 is SGHTA and CDR2 is FQGNSA. This CDR3 contains 17 residues. The CDR3 loop reads CASSLALAGLGTDTQYF. The CDR3 nucleotides are TGTGCCAGCAGCTTAGCCCTGGCCGGATTAGGCACAGATACGCAGTATTTT.

In its sample, this clone was seen once. The CDR3 DNA follows: TGTGCCGGACACGTAGGACAGGCAAGCACCCAGTACTTC. Its translation is CAGHVGQASTQYF. V is TRBV30 and J is TRBJ2-5; 7 bases match TRBD1. CDR3 length: 13 residues. In germline, CDR1 is GTSNPN, CDR2 SVGIG (reference sequence). With 8 bases clipped from V and 8 bases from J, the junction kept 14 bases outside the gene matches.

The gene calls are TRBV6-5 and TRBJ2-3; no definite D call. V shed 7 bases and J shed 0 bases, with 11 bases lying between them. CDR1 and CDR2 (germline): MNHEY, SVGAGI. The CDR3 runs 14 residues. The chain's CDR3 is CASKKQWSTDTQYF. The CDR3 DNA reads TGTGCCAGCAAAAAGCAATGGAGCACAGATACGCAGTATTTT.

The CDR3 here is CATSRHRGGGETQYF. CDR3 DNA: TGTGCCACCAGCAGACACAGGGGAGGTGGAGAGACCCAGTACTTC. The genes are TRBV15 and TRBJ2-5; D possibly corresponds to TRBD1 (7 bases). The V end was cut by 2 bases, the J end by 4 bases, with 14 bases between. The CDR3 sequence is 15 residues long. CDR1 and CDR2 (germline): LNHNV, YYDKDF (reference sequence).

The chain links TRBV6-1 to TRBJ1-2, with D uncertain. The CDR3 is 14 residues long. Germline CDR1 reads MNHNS; CDR2 reads SASEGT. The V end lost 5 bases, the J end lost 8 bases, and 18 bases lay between the germline ends. The CDR3 protein is CASSPEAGAKGYTF. The DNA of the CDR3 is TGTGCCAGCAGTCCCGAGGCGGGTGCCAAAGGCTACACCTTC.

The chain uses TRBV30 and TRBJ1-3, with D unresolved. The CDR3 has 12 amino acids. Germline-derived CDR1 and CDR2 are GTSNPN and SVGIG (reference sequence). The ends were cut back, 8 bases at V and 4 bases at J, with 12 bases in the middle. The CDR3 coding sequence is TGTGCCGTGGGGTCGGCGGGAAACACCATATATTTT. Translated, it gives CAVGSAGNTIYF.

V and J are TRBV30 and TRBJ2-1; D may be TRBD1 (5 bases). The CDR3 extends over 15 amino acids. Germline V CDR1 and CDR2: GTSNPN, SVGIG (reference sequence). Trimming left V 0 bases short and J 8 bases short, with 17 bases between. The chain's CDR3 is CAWSVRPGSGDEQFF. The DNA of the CDR3 is TGTGCCTGGAGTGTACGACCAGGGTCTGGAGATGAGCAGTTCTTC.

The table lists this clone with many counts. The CDR3 reads CASSVYSGGQETQYF. The CDR3 DNA reads TGTGCCAGCAGTGTGTATAGCGGGGGACAAGAGACCCAGTACTTC. V gene TRBV2 combines with J gene TRBJ2-5; 9 nucleotides match TRBD2. Trimming took 4 bases from V and 2 from J; bases not matched to a gene: 5. The CDR3 runs to 15 residues. CDR1 and CDR2 from the germline V gene are SNHLY and FYNNEI.

The chain carries TRBV28 and TRBJ2-3, with D perhaps matching TRBD1 or TRBD2 (5 bases each). The CDR3 runs 17 residues. CDR1 is MDHEN, CDR2 SYDVKM, per germline. The V and J ends lost 5 bases and 1 base respectively, with 19 bases between them. The CDR3 DNA is TGTGCCAGCAGTCCCCGGGGCAGGCAACCTGGCACAGATACGCAGTATTTT. Translated, it gives CASSPRGRQPGTDTQYF.

The J gene is TRBJ1-6, the V gene TRBV25-1; D possibly corresponds to TRBD1 (6 bases). Germline loops: CDR1 MGHDK, CDR2 SYGVNS. V was clipped by 1 base and J by 9 bases, with 16 bases between them. The CDR3 consists of 16 residues. This CDR3 is CASSEFVAGAVSPLHF. Here the CDR3 DNA reads TGTGCCAGCAGTGAATTCGTGGCAGGGGCCGTTTCACCCCTCCACTTT.

The rearrangement links TRBV30 to TRBJ2-1, with TRBD2 matching over 9 bases. CDR3 length equals 14 residues. CDR1 is GTSNPN, CDR2 SVGIG, per germline (reference sequence). V trimming: 0 bases; J trimming: 6 bases; junction bases outside the gene matches: 3. The CDR3 coding sequence is TGTGCCTGGAGTGTTGGAGCGGGGGGCAATGAGCAGTTCTTC. This gives the protein CAWSVGAGGNEQFF.

The genes are TRBV30 and TRBJ1-5, with no clear D. The germline CDR1 and CDR2 sequences are GTSNPN and SVGIG (reference sequence). V was trimmed by 0 bases and J by 5 bases, leaving 11 bases between them. The CDR3 is 14 residues long. CDR3 nucleotides: TGTGCCTGGAGTGTGGGGTCCCTGGATCAGCCCCAGCATTTT. This translates into CAWSVGSLDQPQHF.

The J gene is TRBJ2-5, the V gene TRBV5-1; possibly TRBD1 or TRBD2 for D (5 bases each). The germline V gene encodes CDR1 SGHRS and CDR2 YFSETQ. V lost 0 bases and J lost 9, with 9 bases in between. This CDR3 region has 12 residues. Here the CDR3 reads CASSLGDGAQYF. The CDR3 DNA is TGCGCCAGCAGCTTGGGGGACGGGGCCCAGTACTTC.

This clone has just a few counts. Other DNA sequences within the sample encode an identical CDR3. This chain uses TRBV29-1 with TRBJ1-4, with D tentatively TRBD1 (5 bases). Germline CDR1 reads SQVTM; CDR2 reads ANQGSEA. V shed 4 bases and J shed 8 bases, with 11 bases lying between them. This CDR3 is built from 12 residues. The CDR3 DNA reads as TGCAGCGTTGGGCAGGGAAGGGAAAAACTGTTTTTT. Amino acids: CSVGQGREKLFF.

The chain has TRBV11-2 and TRBJ1-4; D might be TRBD1 (6 bases). There are 13 residues in the CDR3. CDR1 is SGHAT, CDR2 FQNNGV, per germline. Trimming took 4 bases from V and 7 from J, leaving 10 bases between them. Here the CDR3 reads CASSSRGGEKLFF. In DNA, the CDR3 is TGTGCCAGCAGCTCCAGGGGCGGTGAAAAACTGTTTTTT.

The chain links TRBV4-1 to TRBJ2-2; D remains ambiguous. The germline CDR1 and CDR2 sequences are MGHRA and YSYEKL. This CDR3 is 13 amino acids long. The V gene lost 2 bases and the J gene lost 6 bases, with 7 bases spanning the gap. CDR3 sequence: CASSQMGSGELFF. The CDR3 DNA sequence: TGCGCCAGCAGCCAAATGGGGTCCGGGGAGCTGTTTTTT.

This sequence joins TRBV13 and TRBJ2-7; no firm D call. The germline CDR1 and CDR2 sequences are PRHDT and FYEKMQ (reference sequence). V gave up 2 bases and J gave up 0 bases, with 5 bases separating them. The CDR3 sequence is 13 residues long. The CDR3 nucleotides are TGTGCCAGCAGCTTACGCAGCTCCTACGAGCAGTACTTC. Its translation: CASSLRSSYEQYF.

Many counts were recorded for this clone. The identical CDR3 is also encoded by other nucleotide sequences in the sample. V and J are TRBV5-1 and TRBJ1-1; no reliable D call. Germline V gives CDR1 SGHRS, CDR2 YFSETQ. The length of the CDR3 is 14 residues. Trimming took 3 bases from V and 1 from J, leaving 10 bases between them. CDR3 amino acids: CASSSRTANTEAFF. The CDR3, as DNA: TGCGCCAGCAGCTCAAGGACCGCGAACACTGAAGCTTTCTTT.

The J gene is TRBJ1-1, the V gene TRBV7-3; 7 bases line up with TRBD1. The CDR3 is 14 residues long. Germline CDR1 is SGHTA and CDR2 is FQGTGA. The ends lost 6 bases at V and 5 bases at J; junction bases unmatched: 9. The CDR3 reads CASRHTGEGTEAFF. The CDR3 nucleotides are TGTGCCAGCAGACACACAGGGGAGGGGACTGAAGCTTTCTTT.

The chain employs TRBV2 and TRBJ2-5; 9 bases match TRBD2. Germline assignment: CDR1 SNHLY and CDR2 FYNNEI. The CDR3 totals 15 residues. V dropped 3 bases and J dropped 2; count of bases not matched to a gene: 4. Here the CDR3 DNA reads TGTGCCAGCAGTGACCGGGCGGGGGGGCAAGAGACCCAGTACTTC. Its protein is CASSDRAGGQETQYF.

This clone was counted between two and nine times. The chain employs TRBV27 and TRBJ1-6; D is perhaps TRBD1 (5 bases). CDR3 length equals 16 residues. The germline V gene encodes CDR1 MNHEY and CDR2 SMNVEV (reference sequence). V dropped 2 bases and J dropped 5 bases, with 13 bases sitting between them. CDR3 sequence (DNA): TGTGCCAGCAGTTTAACACGGGGGTCAAATAATTCACCCCTCCACTTT. Translated, it gives CASSLTRGSNNSPLHF.